The TCR beta chain described here comes from a study of cytomegalovirus exposure and HLA in healthy donors. In the study overall: Earlier sequencing of 200 million or so T cells yielded 90 million to 140 million unique TCR beta sequences. Regarding the study as a whole: In the analysis, some V segments, TRBV6-2 and TRBV6-3 included, were excluded as indistinguishable.

Germline lookup yields CDR1 SGHRS and CDR2 YFSETQ. The CDR3 length is 13 residues. Trimming shortened V by 0 bases and J by 10 bases, and 13 bases separated the two germline ends. Comments on this clone: Its target is not known.

Amplification used 60 Vbeta primers and 13 Jbeta primers. Profiling relied on immunoSEQ multiplex PCR, and the TCRdb table lists in-frame clones only, not all of them. This table has 100,000 to 150,000 clones, approximately 82% appearing once. This sequence joins TRBV5-1 and TRBJ1-1, with D uncertain. The material sequenced was PBMCs. The sequence came from a female donor in good health and CMV-seronegative. The CDR3 sequence: CASSLGQESVAFF. The CDR3, as DNA: TGCGCCAGCAGCTTGGGGCAGGAATCGGTAGCTTTCTTT.